This entry describes one T cell receptor (beta chain). The antigen is undetermined. The data were obtained in a study of T cell responses to AZD1222 COVID-19 vaccine. Study-wide results and limits: Clonal diversity was possibly underestimated, and the donors were mostly white British, with more females. Spike-specific TCR breadth and depth grew following two AZD1222 doses.

Libraries were prepared by immunoSEQ multiplex PCR; TCRdb keeps only in-frame clonotypes and omits some of them. The sample includes approximately 140,000 clones, about 93% seen only once; the top ten take over 1%. This CDR3 spans 14 amino acids. V lost 7 bases and J 1 base, leaving 10 bases between the germline ends. Germline-derived CDR1 and CDR2 are MNHEY and SVGAGI. The TCR comes from an adult in good health. The J gene is TRBJ2-2, the V gene TRBV6-5, with no clear D. The specimen comprised peripheral blood, sampled on day 0 of AZD1222 vaccination. CDR3 sequence reads: CASTKTRNTGELFF. The CDR3 DNA follows: TGTGCCAGCACTAAGACACGGAACACCGGGGAGCTGTTTTTT.